This TCR beta chain was sequenced for a study of blood T cell repertoires in COVID-19. Study information: The origin of the acute and convalescent COVID-19 samples was the United States, Italy and Spain.

This study enrolled people aged roughly 18 to 90 from roughly 24 US geographic areas. Assay used: immunoSEQ multiplex PCR; TCRdb lists only in-frame clones, some missing. The table lists roughly 220,000 clones, 85% to 90% of them singletons, with roughly 3% in the top ten. The receptor was derived from a woman aged 18-29 years in a cohort exposed to, infected with or recovered from COVID-19 (not recorded which). Sequencing input: PBMCs or T cells enriched from blood (not recorded which).

This CDR3 is CAWRGTANYGYTF. CDR3 coding DNA: TGTGCCTGGAGGGGGACAGCTAACTATGGCTACACCTTC. V usage is TRBV30 and J usage is TRBJ1-2; the match to TRBD1 covers 7 bases. From germline, CDR1 is GTSNPN and CDR2 SVGIG (reference sequence). J lost 0 bases, V lost 3 bases, and 1 base had no gene match. The CDR3 totals 13 residues.